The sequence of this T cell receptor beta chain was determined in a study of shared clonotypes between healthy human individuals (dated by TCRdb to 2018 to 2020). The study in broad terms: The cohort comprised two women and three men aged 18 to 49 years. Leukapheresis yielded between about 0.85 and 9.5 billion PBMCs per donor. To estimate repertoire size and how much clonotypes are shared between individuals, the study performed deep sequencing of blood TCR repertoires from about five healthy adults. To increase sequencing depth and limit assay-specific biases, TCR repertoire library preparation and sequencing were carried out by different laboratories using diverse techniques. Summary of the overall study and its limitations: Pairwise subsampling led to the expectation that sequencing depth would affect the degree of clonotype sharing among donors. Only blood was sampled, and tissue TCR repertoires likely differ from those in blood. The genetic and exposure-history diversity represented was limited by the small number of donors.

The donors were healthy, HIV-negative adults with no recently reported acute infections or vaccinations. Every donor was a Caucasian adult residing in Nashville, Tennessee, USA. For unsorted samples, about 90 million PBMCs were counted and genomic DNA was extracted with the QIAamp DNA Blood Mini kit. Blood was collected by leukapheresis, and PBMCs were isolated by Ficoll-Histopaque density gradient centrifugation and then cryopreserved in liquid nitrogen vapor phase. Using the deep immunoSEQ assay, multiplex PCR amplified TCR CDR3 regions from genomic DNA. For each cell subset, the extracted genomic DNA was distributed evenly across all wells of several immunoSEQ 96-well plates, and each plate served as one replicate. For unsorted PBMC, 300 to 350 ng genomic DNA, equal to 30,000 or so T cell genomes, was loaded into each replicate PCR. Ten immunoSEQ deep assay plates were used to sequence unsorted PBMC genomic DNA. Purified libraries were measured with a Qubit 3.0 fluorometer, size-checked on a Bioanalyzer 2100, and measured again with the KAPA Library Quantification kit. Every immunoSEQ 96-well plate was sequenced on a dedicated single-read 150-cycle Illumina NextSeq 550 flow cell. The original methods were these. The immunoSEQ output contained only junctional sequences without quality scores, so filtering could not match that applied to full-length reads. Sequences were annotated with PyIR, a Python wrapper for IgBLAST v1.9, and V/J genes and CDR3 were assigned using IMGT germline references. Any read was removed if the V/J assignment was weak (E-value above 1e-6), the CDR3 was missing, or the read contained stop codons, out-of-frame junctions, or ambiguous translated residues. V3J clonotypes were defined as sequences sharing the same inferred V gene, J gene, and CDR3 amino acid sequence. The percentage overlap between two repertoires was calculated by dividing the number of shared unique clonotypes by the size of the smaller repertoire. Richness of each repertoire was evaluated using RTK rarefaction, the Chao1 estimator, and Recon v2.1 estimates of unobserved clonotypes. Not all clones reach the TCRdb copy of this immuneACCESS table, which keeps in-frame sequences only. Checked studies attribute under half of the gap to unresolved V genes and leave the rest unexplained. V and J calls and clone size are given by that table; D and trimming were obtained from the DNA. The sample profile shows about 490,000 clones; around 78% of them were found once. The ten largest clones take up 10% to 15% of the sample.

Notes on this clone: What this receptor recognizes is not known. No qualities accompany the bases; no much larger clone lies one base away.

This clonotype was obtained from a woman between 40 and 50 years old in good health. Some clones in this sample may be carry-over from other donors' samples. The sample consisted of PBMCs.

The CDR3 sequence is CASSLGVLGETQYF. In nucleotides, the sequence is TGCGCCAGCAGCTTGGGAGTCTTGGGGGAGACCCAGTACTTC. The sequence joins TRBV5-1 to TRBJ2-5, with the D gene not confidently named. Trimming takes 0 bases from V and 5 bases from J, and the germline ends sit 11 bases apart. For CDR1 and CDR2, the germline V gene lists SGHRS and YFSETQ. Including cysteine and phenylalanine, the CDR3 has 14 amino acids. The sequence is cut down to CDR3 DNA, 42 bases in frame from base 1.